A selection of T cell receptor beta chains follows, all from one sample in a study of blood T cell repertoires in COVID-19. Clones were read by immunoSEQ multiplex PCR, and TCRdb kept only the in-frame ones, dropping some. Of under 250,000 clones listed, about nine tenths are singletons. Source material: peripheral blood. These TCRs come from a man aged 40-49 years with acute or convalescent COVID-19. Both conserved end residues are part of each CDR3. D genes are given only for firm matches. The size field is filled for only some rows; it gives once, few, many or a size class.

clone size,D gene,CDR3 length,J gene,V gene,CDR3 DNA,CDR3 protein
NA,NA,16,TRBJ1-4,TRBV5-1,TGCGCCAGCAGCGCGGGCCGGGCGCTTGCGCATGAAAAACTGTTTTTT,CASSAGRALAHEKLFF
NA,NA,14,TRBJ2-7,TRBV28,TGTGCCAGCAGTAGCCTCCTAGCGACCTACGAGCAGTACTTC,CASSSLLATYEQYF
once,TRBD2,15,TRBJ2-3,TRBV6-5,TGTGCCAGCAGCCCGCGGACTAGCGGCACAGATACGCAGTATTTT,CASSPRTSGTDTQYF
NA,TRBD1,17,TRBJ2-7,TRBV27,TGTGCCACCCGGGACAGGCTGAATTTGAAAGAACCCTACGAGCAGTACTTC,CATRDRLNLKEPYEQYF
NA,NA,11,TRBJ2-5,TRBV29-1,TGCAGCACCCGGGTGGAAGAGACCCAGTACTTC,CSTRVEETQYF
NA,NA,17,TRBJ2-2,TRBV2,TGTGCCAGCAGTTCGGAGGGCTCCCCGAAGGACACCGGGGAGCTGTTTTTT,CASSSEGSPKDTGELFF
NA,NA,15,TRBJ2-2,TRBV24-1,TGTGCCACCAGTCCCACGGGGGGCGTCGCCGGGGAGCTGTTTTTT,CATSPTGGVAGELFF
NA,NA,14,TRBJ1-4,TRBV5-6,TGTGCCAGCAGCCCACCCGGGGTAGTGGAAAAACTGTTTTTT,CASSPPGVVEKLFF
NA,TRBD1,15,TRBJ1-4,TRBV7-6,TGTGCCAGCAGCCACGGACAGGGGAATTCTGAAAAACTGTTTTTT,CASSHGQGNSEKLFF
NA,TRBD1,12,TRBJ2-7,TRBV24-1,TGTGCCACCAGTGATCCAGGGGGCGAGCAGTACTTC,CATSDPGGEQYF
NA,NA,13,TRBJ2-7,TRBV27,TGTGCCAGCAGCCCTGGAGGGGCCTACGAGCAGTACTTC,CASSPGGAYEQYF
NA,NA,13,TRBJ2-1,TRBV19,TGTGCCGACACAGGGAGCTCCTACAATGAGCAGTTCTTC,CADTGSSYNEQFF
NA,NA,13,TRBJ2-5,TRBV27,TGTGCCAGCAGTTCCGCTAGGAAGGAGACCCAGTACTTC,CASSSARKETQYF
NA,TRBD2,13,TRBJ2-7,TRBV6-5,TGTGCCAGCCGACAGCGGGGGCTTTACGAGCAGTACTTC,CASRQRGLYEQYF
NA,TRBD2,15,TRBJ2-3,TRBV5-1,TGCGCCAGCAGCTTGGGGCGGGGGGGCACAGATACGCAGTATTTT,CASSLGRGGTDTQYF
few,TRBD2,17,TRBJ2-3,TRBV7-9,TGTGCCAGCAGCCCCCGGGGGGTACTATCTAGCACAGATACGCAGTATTTT,CASSPRGVLSSTDTQYF
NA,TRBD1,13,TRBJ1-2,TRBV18,TGTGCCAGCTCTCCGGACAGGGGTGAAGGCTACACCTTC,CASSPDRGEGYTF
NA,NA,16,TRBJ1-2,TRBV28,TGTGCCGCAGCAGTTCTTAGAGGCGAACAGGGTGACGGCTACACCTTC,CAAAVLRGEQGDGYTF
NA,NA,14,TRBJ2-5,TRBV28,TGTGCCAGCAGTTACACAATCCGTACGGAGACCCAGTACTTC,CASSYTIRTETQYF
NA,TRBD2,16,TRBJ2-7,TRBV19,TGTGCCAGTAGTATAGATGGAAGCGGGAGGAGTCGAGAGCAGTACTTC,CASSIDGSGRSREQYF
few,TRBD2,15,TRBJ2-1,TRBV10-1,TGCGCCAGCCAACTAAGAGCGGGGGGACCCAATGAGCAGTTCTTC,CASQLRAGGPNEQFF
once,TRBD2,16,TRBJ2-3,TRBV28,TGTGCCAGCAGTTCCTGGACTAGCGGGAGAAAAGATACGCAGTATTTT,CASSSWTSGRKDTQYF
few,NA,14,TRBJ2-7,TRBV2,TGTGCCAGCTCACCAAACAGGCTAACCTACGAGCAGTACTTC,CASSPNRLTYEQYF